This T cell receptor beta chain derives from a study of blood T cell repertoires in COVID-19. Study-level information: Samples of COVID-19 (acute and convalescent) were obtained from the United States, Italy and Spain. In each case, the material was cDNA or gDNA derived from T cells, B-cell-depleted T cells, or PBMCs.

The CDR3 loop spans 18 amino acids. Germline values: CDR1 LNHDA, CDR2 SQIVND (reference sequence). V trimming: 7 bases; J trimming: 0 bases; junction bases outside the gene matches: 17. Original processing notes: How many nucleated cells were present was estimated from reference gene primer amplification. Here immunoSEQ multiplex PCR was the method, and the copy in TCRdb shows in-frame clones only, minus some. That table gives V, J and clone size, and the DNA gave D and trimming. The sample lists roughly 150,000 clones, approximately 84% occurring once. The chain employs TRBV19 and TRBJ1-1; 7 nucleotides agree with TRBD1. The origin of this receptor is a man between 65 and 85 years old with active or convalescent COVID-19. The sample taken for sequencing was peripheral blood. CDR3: CASKETGRGQEMNTEAFF. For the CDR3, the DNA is TGTGCCAGTAAAGAAACGGGGCGAGGACAGGAGATGAACACTGAAGCTTTCTTT.